The source of this T cell receptor (beta chain) is a study of Graves' ophthalmopathy and Graves' hyperthyroidism. Absence of ophthalmopathy within 18 months of follow-up defined stable hyperthyroidism. Patients with other autoimmune diseases, uncontrolled infections, pregnancy or lactation were excluded. As the starting material, 10 ml of fresh peripheral blood yielded the PBMCs. CDR3 length: 15 amino acids. Germline trimming cut 2 bases from V and 7 bases from J; bases unmatched to any gene: 4. Germline CDR1 reads MNHEY; CDR2 reads SVGAGI. At least ten counts were recorded for this clonotype. The antigen is undetermined. Transcripts of RNA were the source for amplifying TCR beta CDR3 regions. Following a first-round RT-PCR that used HTBI primers, a second-round multiplex PCR was carried out. TCRdb used MiXCR to reprocess the multiplex PCR reads, holding one entry per CDR3 protein. The sample lists about 390,000 distinct CDR3 sequences, roughly 15% seen once, with approximately 7% in the top ten.

Points from the study as a whole: Most clonotypes expanded in thyroid above 0.001 frequency were present in blood too.

The rearrangement links TRBV6-5 to TRBJ2-2, with 10 bases matching TRBD2. The sequence was obtained from a woman in her late teens or twenties with stable Graves' hyperthyroidism. Sample: peripheral blood. The CDR3 DNA sequence: TGTGCCAGCAGTTACGGGACTAGCGACAGCGGGGAGCTGTTTTTT. This encodes CASSYGTSDSGELFF.